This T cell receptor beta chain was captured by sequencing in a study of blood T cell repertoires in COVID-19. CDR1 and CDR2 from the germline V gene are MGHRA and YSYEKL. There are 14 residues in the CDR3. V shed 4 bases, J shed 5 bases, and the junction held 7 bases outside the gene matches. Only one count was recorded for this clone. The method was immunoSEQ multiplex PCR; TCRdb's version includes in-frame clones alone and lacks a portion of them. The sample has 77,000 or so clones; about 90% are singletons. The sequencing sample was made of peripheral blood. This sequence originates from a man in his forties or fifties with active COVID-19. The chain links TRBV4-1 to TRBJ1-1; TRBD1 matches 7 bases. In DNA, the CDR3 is TGCGCCAGCAGCCCGACAGGGAAATCGACTGAAGCTTTCTTT. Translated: CASSPTGKSTEAFF.